This T cell receptor (beta chain) was captured in a study of read filtering for tumor transcriptome and immune sequencing. This clonotype was observed at least ten times. This library used approximately 370 ng RNA and molecular barcoded adaptors spanning alpha/delta and beta/gamma chains. TCRdb re-analysed the reads in MiXCR, keeping a single row per CDR3 protein. The table records approximately 58,000 distinct CDR3 sequences, around 20% of them present only once. Trimming removed 0 bases at V and 1 base at J, with 10 bases between. The CDR3 is 15 residues long. The V gene's germline CDR1 is MNHEY and CDR2 SVGAGI.

Sequences were obtained from a population of CD138-negative cells sorted from bone marrow. The TCR originated in a donor at least 40 years old with multiple myeloma. The chain carries TRBV6-5 and TRBJ2-7; D gene uncertain. The CDR3 DNA is TGTGCCAGCAGTTACTCGAGTATCGTGTCCTACGAGCAGTACTTC. It yields the protein CASSYSSIVSYEQYF.